This T cell receptor beta chain was identified during a study of response to subunit inactivated influenza vaccine (dated by TCRdb to between 2017 and 2018). In the study overall: The study used deep quantitative T cell receptor repertoire profiling to track responses to a trivalent subunit inactivated influenza vaccine.

Taken from cysteine to phenylalanine, the CDR3 has 13 residues. Only the CDR3 DNA stays, 39 bases, in frame from base 1. Via the germline V gene (reference sequence), CDR1 is DFQATT and CDR2 SNEGSKA. Clipping removes 0 bases from V and 5 bases from J, with 3 as the unmatched junction base count. Points the paper makes about the study in general: The authors suggested that each seasonal influenza vaccination may recruit only a limited number of new T cells.

This clonotype was counted at least ten times. What antigen it recognizes has not been identified. There are no base qualities to consult, and no much larger clone falls within one base. To prepare the library, RT-PCR was applied. Sequencing instrument: Illumina HiSeq 2500. In TCRdb, the public reads were trimmed at Q25 with fastp and aligned with MiXCR, with productive beta chains retained. Records with the same CDR3 protein are collapsed into one entry carrying the most frequent genes and DNA. This sample lists approximately 530,000 distinct CDR3 sequences; around 7.9% were detected once. The top ten clonotypes cover around 14% of the sample.

This clonotype was obtained from a man aged 45 to 70 who received an inactivated influenza vaccine. Donor details come from another sample of the same person, matched by shared clones. The receptor chain draws on TRBV20-1 and TRBJ1-1, with 7 middle bases fitting TRBD1. The sample was PBMCs from blood, taken less than 30 months after vaccination. The DNA sequence follows: TGCAGTGCTAGAGAGACAGGGAGGACTGAAGCTTTCTTT. This is translated as CSARETGRTEAFF.